The rows below give T cell receptor beta chains drawn from one sample of a study of T cell responses to AZD1222 COVID-19 vaccine. Assay used: immunoSEQ multiplex PCR; TCRdb lists only in-frame clones, some missing. The table has roughly 140,000 clones, 90% to 95% seen once. Sequencing used peripheral blood, obtained on day 0 of AZD1222 vaccination. The receptors originated from an adult in good health. The CDR3 runs from the conserved cysteine through the conserved F or W. The listing skips clone size in some rows; elsewhere it reads once, few, many or a size class.

>TRBV4-1|-
CASSRLTSGYNEQFF
>TRBV4-1|-
CASSQEAGVGNTEAFF
>TRBV5-1|-
CARKVPGPSSGNTIYF
>TRBV10-3|-
CAIQGFYNSPLHF
>TRBV5-4|-
CASSLGTADYNEQFF
>TRBV15|-
CATSRERSSYNEQFF
>TRBV18|-
CASSPYVGVDDQPQHF
>TRBV5-1|-
CASSLVGGANEKLFF
>TRBV27|-
CASSLSPGSYSPLHF
>TRBV7-3|-
CASSRAGGASTDTQYF
>TRBV4-2|-
CASSQDTVMVDSPLHF
>TRBV4-1|once
CASSQLVRQGPTNPLHF
>TRBV11-2|-
CASSDTGRTEAFF
>TRBV18|-
CASSLEREVGYTF
>TRBV6-4|-
CASATSSGSEDEAFF
>TRBV6-2/TRBV6-3|-
CASSSTGTYGYTF
>TRBV7-8|once
CASSLYVFGQGADGYTF
>TRBV3-1/TRBV3-2|-
CASSHGQGYGYTF
>TRBV14|-
CASSLLAGNTEAFF
>TRBV5-6|-
CASSYDRAHSNYGYTF
>TRBV3-1/TRBV3-2|-
CASSRVSGEQFF
>TRBV9|-
CASSVEQAPRGNSPLHF
>TRBV19|-
CASSPGTATNEKLFF
>TRBV5-4|-
CASSLGGLAGATGELFF
>TRBV18|-
CASSPRSEEKLFF
>TRBV5-6|-
CASSSPGSSGSSEKLFF
>TRBV18|few
CASSPQGALVNTGELFF
>TRBV9|-
CASSVDSGSYNEQFF
>TRBV6-5|-
CASSYGVYSYNSPLHF
>TRBV11-2|-
CASSVSGGVYNEQFF
>TRBV6-7|-
CASSYMEGSTEAFF
>TRBV6-5|-
CASRRTALSYNEQFF
>TRBV7-9|once
CASSNSGSGRDEQFF
>TRBV7-2|-
CASSFYTINYGYTF
>TRBV7-2|-
CASSLLDEQFF
>TRBV5-1|-
CASSLEDGEGYGYTF
>TRBV19|-
CASRTGFTEAFF
>TRBV6-5|-
CASEGIGDGYTF